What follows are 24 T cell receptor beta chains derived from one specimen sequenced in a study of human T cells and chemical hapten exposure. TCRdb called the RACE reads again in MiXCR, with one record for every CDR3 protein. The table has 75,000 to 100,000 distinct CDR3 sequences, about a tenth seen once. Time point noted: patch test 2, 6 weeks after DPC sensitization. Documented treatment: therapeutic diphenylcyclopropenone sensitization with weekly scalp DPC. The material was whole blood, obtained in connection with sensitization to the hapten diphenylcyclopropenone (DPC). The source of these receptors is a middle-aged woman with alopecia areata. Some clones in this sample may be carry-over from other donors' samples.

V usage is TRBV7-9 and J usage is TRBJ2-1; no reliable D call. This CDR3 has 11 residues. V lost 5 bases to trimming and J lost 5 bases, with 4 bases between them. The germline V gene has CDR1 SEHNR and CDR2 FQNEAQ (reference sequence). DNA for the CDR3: TGTGCCAGCAGCATTGACAATGAGCAGTTCTTC. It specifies CASSIDNEQFF.

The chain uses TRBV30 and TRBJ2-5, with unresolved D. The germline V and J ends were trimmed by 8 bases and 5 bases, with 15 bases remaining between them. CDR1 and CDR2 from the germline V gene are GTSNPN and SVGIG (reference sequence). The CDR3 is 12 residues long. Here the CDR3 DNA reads TGTGCCGGCACGGACGTAGGGGAGACCCAGTACTTC. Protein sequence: CAGTDVGETQYF.

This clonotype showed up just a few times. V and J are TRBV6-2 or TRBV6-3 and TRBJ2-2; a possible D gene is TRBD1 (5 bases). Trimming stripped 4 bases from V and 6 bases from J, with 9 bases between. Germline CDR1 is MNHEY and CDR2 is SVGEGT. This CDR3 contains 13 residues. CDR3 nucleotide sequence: TGTGCCAGCAGTTGGGGCGCGTCCGGGGAGCTGTTTTTT. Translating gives CASSWGASGELFF.

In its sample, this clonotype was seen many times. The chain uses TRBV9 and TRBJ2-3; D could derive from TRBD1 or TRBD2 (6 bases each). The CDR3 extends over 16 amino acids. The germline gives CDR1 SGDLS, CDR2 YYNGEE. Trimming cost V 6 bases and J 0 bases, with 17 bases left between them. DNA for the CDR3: TGTGCCAGCAACGAGGGAAGGGGGAGGAGCACAGATACGCAGTATTTT. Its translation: CASNEGRGRSTDTQYF.

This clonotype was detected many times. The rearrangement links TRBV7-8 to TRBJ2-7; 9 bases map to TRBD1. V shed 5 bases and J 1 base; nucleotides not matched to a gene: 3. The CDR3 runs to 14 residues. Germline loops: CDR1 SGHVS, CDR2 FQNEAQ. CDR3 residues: CASSPQGASYEQYF. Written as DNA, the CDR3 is TGTGCCAGCAGCCCACAGGGGGCGTCCTACGAGCAGTACTTC.

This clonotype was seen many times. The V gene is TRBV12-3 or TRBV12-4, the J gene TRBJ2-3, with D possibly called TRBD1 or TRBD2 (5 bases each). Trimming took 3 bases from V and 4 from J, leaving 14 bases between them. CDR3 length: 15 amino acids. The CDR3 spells CASSFGTAGADTQYF. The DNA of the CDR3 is TGTGCCAGCAGTTTCGGGACGGCGGGCGCAGATACGCAGTATTTT.

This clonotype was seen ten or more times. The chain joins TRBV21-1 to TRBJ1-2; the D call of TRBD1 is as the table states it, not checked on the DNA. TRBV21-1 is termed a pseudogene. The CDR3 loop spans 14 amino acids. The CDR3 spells CASSFQSWAEGYTF. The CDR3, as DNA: TGTGCCAGCAGCTTCCAAAGTTGGGCGGAGGGCTACACCTTC.

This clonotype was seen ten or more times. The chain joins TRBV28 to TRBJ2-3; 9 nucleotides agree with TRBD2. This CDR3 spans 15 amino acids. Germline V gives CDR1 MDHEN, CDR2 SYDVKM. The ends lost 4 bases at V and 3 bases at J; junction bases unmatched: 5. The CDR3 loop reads CASSSSGVGTDTQYF. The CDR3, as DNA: TGTGCCAGCAGTTCTAGCGGGGTGGGGACAGATACGCAGTATTTT.

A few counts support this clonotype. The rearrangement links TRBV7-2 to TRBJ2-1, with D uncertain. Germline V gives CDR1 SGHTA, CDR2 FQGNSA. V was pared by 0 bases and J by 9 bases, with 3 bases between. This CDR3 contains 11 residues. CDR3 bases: TGTGCCAGCAGCTTAGCCTCTGAGCAGTTCTTC. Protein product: CASSLASEQFF.

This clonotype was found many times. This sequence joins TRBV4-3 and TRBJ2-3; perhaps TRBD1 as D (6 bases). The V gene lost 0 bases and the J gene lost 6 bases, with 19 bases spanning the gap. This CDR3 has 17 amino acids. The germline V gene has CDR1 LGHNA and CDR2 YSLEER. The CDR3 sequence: CASSQDPRDTPGDTQYF. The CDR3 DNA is TGCGCCAGCAGCCAAGATCCACGGGACACCCCAGGGGATACGCAGTATTTT.

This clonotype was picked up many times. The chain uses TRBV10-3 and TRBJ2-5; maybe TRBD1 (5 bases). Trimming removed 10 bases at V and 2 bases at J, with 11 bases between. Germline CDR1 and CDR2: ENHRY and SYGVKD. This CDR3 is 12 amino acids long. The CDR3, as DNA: TGTGCCACCAGACAGACGCAAGAGACCCAGTACTTC. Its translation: CATRQTQETQYF.

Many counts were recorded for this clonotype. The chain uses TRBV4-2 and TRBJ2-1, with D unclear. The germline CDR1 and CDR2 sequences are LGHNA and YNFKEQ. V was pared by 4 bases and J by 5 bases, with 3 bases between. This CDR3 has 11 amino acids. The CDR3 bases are TGTGCCAGCAGCCTTAACAATGAGCAGTTCTTC. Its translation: CASSLNNEQFF.

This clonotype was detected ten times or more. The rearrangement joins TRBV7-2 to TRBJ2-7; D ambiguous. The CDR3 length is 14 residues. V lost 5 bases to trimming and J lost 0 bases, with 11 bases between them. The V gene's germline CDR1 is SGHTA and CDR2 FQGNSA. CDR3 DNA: TGTGCCAGCAGCCCCCGTGGGGACTCCTACGAGCAGTACTTC. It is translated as CASSPRGDSYEQYF.

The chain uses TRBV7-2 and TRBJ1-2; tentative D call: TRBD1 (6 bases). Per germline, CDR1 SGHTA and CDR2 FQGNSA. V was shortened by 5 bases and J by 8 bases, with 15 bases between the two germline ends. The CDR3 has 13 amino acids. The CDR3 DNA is TGTGCCAGCAGCAATGACAGGACCTCCGGCTACACCTTC. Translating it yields CASSNDRTSGYTF.

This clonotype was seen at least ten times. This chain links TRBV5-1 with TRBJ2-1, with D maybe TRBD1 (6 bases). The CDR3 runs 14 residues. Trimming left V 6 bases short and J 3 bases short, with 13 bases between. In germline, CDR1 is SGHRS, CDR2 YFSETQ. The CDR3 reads CASKDSSNYNEQFF. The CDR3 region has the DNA TGCGCCAGCAAGGACAGCTCGAACTACAATGAGCAGTTCTTC.

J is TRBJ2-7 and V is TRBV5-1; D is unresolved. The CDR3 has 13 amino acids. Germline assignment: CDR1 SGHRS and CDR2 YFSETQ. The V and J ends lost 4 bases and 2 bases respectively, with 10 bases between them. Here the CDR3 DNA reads TGCGCCAGCAGCGTTGACCCGGCCTACGAGCAGTACTTC. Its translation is CASSVDPAYEQYF.

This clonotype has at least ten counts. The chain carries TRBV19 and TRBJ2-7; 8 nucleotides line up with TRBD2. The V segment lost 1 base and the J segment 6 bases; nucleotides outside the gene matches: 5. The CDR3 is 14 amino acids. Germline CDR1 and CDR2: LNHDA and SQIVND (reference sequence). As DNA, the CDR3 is TGTGCCAGTAGTATAGCGGGAGGGCCGTCCGAGCAGTACTTC. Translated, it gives CASSIAGGPSEQYF.

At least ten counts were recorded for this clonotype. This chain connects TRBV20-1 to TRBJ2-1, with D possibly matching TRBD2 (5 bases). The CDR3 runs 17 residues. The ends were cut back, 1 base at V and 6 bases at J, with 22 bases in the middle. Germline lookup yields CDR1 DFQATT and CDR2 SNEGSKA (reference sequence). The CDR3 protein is CSARVAVPDLRGNEQFF. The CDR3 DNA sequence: TGCAGTGCTAGAGTCGCGGTCCCCGACCTACGGGGCAATGAGCAGTTCTTC.

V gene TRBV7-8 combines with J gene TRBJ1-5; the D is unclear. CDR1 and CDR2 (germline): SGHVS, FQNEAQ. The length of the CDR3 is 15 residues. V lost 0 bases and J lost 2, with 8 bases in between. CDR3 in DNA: TGTGCCAGCAGCTTAGCTCAGCGAGGCAATCAGCCCCAGCATTTT. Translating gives CASSLAQRGNQPQHF.

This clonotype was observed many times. The CDR3 DNA reads TGCAGTGCTAGAGATGCCCGGCAGGAGGGGTTCTATGGCTACACCTTC. Its translation: CSARDARQEGFYGYTF. J is TRBJ1-2 and V is TRBV20-1; a weak D match, TRBD1 (5 bases). Trimming removed 0 bases from V and 4 bases from J, with 18 bases in between. CDR3 length equals 16 residues. CDR1 DFQATT and CDR2 SNEGSKA come from the germline V gene (reference sequence).

CDR3 nucleotide sequence: TGCAGCCCACCGCGGTCCCGGACCAGGGAGCTGTTTTTT. It translates to CSPPRSRTRELFF. The J gene is TRBJ2-2, the V gene TRBV29-1; no firm D call. There are 13 residues in the CDR3. Germline CDR1 is SQVTM and CDR2 is ANQGSEA. The germline V and J ends were trimmed by 8 bases and 9 bases, with 19 bases remaining between them.

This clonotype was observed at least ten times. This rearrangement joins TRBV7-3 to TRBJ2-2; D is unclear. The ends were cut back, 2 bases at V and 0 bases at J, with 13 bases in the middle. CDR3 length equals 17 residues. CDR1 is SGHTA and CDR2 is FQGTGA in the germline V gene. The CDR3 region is CASSLDHSAANTGELFF. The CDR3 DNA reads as TGTGCCAGCAGCTTAGATCACAGCGCAGCGAACACCGGGGAGCTGTTTTTT.

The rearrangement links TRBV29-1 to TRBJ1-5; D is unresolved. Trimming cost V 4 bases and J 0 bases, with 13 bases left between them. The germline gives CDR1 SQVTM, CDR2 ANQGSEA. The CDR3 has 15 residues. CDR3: CSVGVGSNSNQPQHF. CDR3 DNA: TGCAGCGTTGGGGTCGGATCTAATAGCAATCAGCCCCAGCATTTT.

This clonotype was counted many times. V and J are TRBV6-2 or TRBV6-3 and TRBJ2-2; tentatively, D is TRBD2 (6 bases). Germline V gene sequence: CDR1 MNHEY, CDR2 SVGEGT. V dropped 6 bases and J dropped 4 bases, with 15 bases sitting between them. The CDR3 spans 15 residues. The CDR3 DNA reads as TGTGCCAGCAGCCCCCCCGGCGGGATCACCGGGGAGCTGTTTTTT. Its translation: CASSPPGGITGELFF.